These T cell receptor beta chains were read from a single sample in a study of vaccination and CD4 T cells after COVID-19. The antigens for these receptors are not known. Each CDR3 protein is one row after TCRdb ran MiXCR on the PCR reads. The sample comprises just under 10,000 distinct CDR3 sequences, around 30% of which are singletons, and 6.5% to 9% rests with the top ten. Source material: CD4+ T cells from blood, cultured in vitro. These receptors all stem from a human donor in good health. CDR3s leave out the opening cysteine and the closing phenylalanine or tryptophan. D genes are given only for firm matches.

j_call	cdr3_length	v_call	d_call	cdr3_aa
TRBJ1-2	13	TRBV7-2	NA	ASSPRVGQTYGYT
TRBJ2-5	12	TRBV2	NA	ATARTRPGETQY
TRBJ2-2	10	TRBV24-1	NA	AIRLEAGELF
TRBJ1-1	12	TRBV10-3	NA	AISEPRGGGKAF
TRBJ1-5	14	TRBV28	NA	ASSPHRGGVSQPQH
TRBJ1-5	12	TRBV20-1	NA	SARRVQGNQPQH
TRBJ2-2	14	TRBV6-2/TRBV6-3	TRBD1	ASSYSTGVRTGELF
TRBJ1-5	10	TRBV28	NA	ASIQQGQPQH
TRBJ2-2	12	TRBV20-1	NA	SARGQANTGELF
TRBJ2-1	15	TRBV27	TRBD2	ASSKDSGRSSYNEQF
TRBJ2-1	11	TRBV29-1	TRBD2	SVDILAGNEQF
TRBJ2-1	11	TRBV6-2/TRBV6-3	NA	ASRFTGSRFRF
TRBJ1-2	13	TRBV9	NA	ASTLTKSPNYGYT
TRBJ2-5	9	TRBV2	NA	ASAGEETQY
TRBJ1-2	11	TRBV7-2	NA	ASSGSPNYGYT
TRBJ2-7	11	TRBV19	NA	ASSYMRTSEQY
TRBJ1-3	12	TRBV10-3	NA	AISESGTPGTIY
TRBJ2-3	14	TRBV20-1	TRBD2	SASGLAGISTDTQY
TRBJ1-2	11	TRBV27	NA	ASSLSGAYGYT
TRBJ1-2	14	TRBV7-2	TRBD1	ASSLSRGQGAYGYT
TRBJ2-7	13	TRBV5-6	TRBD1	ASSLTGQGGHEQY
TRBJ1-1	11	TRBV29-1	NA	SSAEGTNTEAF
TRBJ1-2	11	TRBV14	NA	ASSQTPVDGYT
TRBJ2-2	12	TRBV7-3	TRBD2	ASSPGLASGELF
TRBJ2-7	14	TRBV4-3	TRBD2	ASSLIRTGGSYEQY
TRBJ1-3	10	TRBV7-9	NA	ASSLGQNTIY
TRBJ2-7	12	TRBV6-1	TRBD1	ASRTGQGDREQY
TRBJ2-3	13	TRBV20-1	NA	SARDVAGSQDTQY
TRBJ1-5	12	TRBV19	NA	ASSTGGGLPPQH
TRBJ2-7	12	TRBV6-2/TRBV6-3	TRBD1	ASRPGQGNHEQY
TRBJ2-7	10	TRBV30	NA	AWSVLGHEQY
TRBJ2-7	10	TRBV19	TRBD1	ASSNRGHEQY